This T cell receptor beta chain was identified in a study of blood T cell repertoires in COVID-19. Study-level background: Donors in the United States, Italy and Spain gave samples during acute or convalescent COVID-19. The cDNA or gDNA used as material had been derived from T cells, B-cell-depleted T cells, or PBMCs.

Per the germline V gene, CDR1 is LGHDT and CDR2 is YNNKEL (reference sequence). This CDR3 region has 13 residues. Unmatched junction bases numbered 5, after V lost 6 bases and J lost 5 bases. Original processing methods: Estimated nucleated cell counts came from reference gene primer amplification. Measured with immunoSEQ multiplex PCR; TCRdb has only the in-frame clones, and not every one. That table gives V, J and clone size, and the DNA gave D and trimming. The sample lists roughly 290,000 clones, roughly 89% seen once, with roughly 0.8% in the top ten. On this clone itself: At the DNA level, this CDR3 is encoded by other sequences in the same sample as well.

The TCR sequence derives from a man aged 30-40 years with acute or convalescent COVID-19. Sequencing was carried out using peripheral blood. V usage is TRBV3-1 (or the pseudogene TRBV3-2) and J usage is TRBJ1-2; 8 bases agree with TRBD1. The CDR3 bases are TGTGCCAGCAGTCAGAGACAGGGGTATGGCTACACCTTC. It translates to CASSQRQGYGYTF.